This T cell receptor beta chain was retrieved from a study of T cell changes during pregnancy in multiple sclerosis (dated by TCRdb to between 2018 and 2021). Turning to the overall study: In women with multiple sclerosis, the researchers looked at how the T cell repertoire shifted as pregnancy progressed.

Library generation was performed with the immunoSEQ multiplex PCR assay. TCRdb stores this immuneACCESS table with in-frame sequences only. Part of the clones is absent; in the studies checked, under half of the shortfall reflects unresolved V genes, and no reason is known for the rest. For this sample the table gives about 80,000 clones, of which under 95% were detected only once. The ten largest clones represent almost 1.5% of the sample. About this clone itself: The antigen it recognizes is unknown. Base qualities are missing; no much larger clone stands one base away.

Clipping removes 10 bases from V and 3 bases from J, with 7 as the unmatched junction base count. The germline V gene supplies CDR1 ENHRY and CDR2 SYGVKD. Inclusive of the bounding cysteine and phenylalanine, the CDR3 is 13 residues long. Solely the CDR3 DNA is kept, with 39 bases framed from the first base. Specimen: peripheral blood, collected before pregnancy. This sequence uses TRBV10-3 and TRBJ2-3; TRBD1 fits 7 bases in the junction. This receptor was obtained from a female donor with multiple sclerosis, enrolled in a pregnancy study. The CDR3 region has the sequence CATGQVETDTQYF. The bases read TGTGCCACTGGACAGGTTGAGACAGATACGCAGTATTTT.